This T cell receptor (beta chain) was retrieved from a study of cytomegalovirus exposure and HLA in healthy donors. As for the study in general: Out of about 170 million T cells, an earlier analysis found roughly 110 million unique TCR beta sequences in total.

Study results and limitations: Prior analysis indicated that the majority of TCR beta V segments exhibited productivity approximately 87% or approximately 30% of the time. Later on, analysis showed that most CMV-associated TCR beta chains appeared to be HLA-restricted. The authors considered a cluster of highly shared sequence variants likely to be a sequencing artifact.

The V end lost 1 base, the J end lost 10 bases, and 17 bases lay between the germline ends. This CDR3 has 15 amino acids. CDR1 is PRHDT, CDR2 FYEKMQ, per germline (reference sequence). Primers: 60 Vbeta forward and 13 Jbeta reverse. Sequencing was performed with immunoSEQ multiplex PCR; in TCRdb, only in-frame clones are kept and a portion is missing. The table has 150,000 to 200,000 clones, 77% seen once. Concerning this clone: The antigen is undetermined.

The specimen was PBMCs. The chain joins TRBV13 to TRBJ2-1; perhaps TRBD2 as D (6 bases). The source is a man younger than 35 in good health and CMV-seronegative. The CDR3 here is CASSLDGGMAGEQFF. CDR3 nucleotide sequence: TGTGCCAGCAGCTTAGATGGCGGGATGGCGGGGGAGCAGTTCTTC.